This is a list of T cell receptor beta chains from one sample in a study of T cells in Graves' hyperthyroidism and ophthalmopathy. Using its own MiXCR run on the multiplex PCR reads, TCRdb lists one record per CDR3 protein. The sample has over 350,000 distinct CDR3 sequences, about 14% seen once; the top ten hold less than 15%. The sample taken for sequencing was blood. All receptors come from a man aged 18 to 30 with Graves' ophthalmopathy. CDR3s include the opening cysteine and the closing phenylalanine or tryptophan.

v_gene: TRBV3-1; CDR3aa: CASSSGTSINEQFF
v_gene: TRBV11-2; CDR3aa: CASSLIGLAGGRPKNIQYF
v_gene: TRBV29-1; CDR3aa: CSVETLTGELFF
v_gene: TRBV5-1; CDR3aa: CASSLVGEYGYTF
v_gene: TRBV30; CDR3aa: CAWIRPGQWEQYF
v_gene: TRBV14; CDR3aa: CASSHNRGLFSGYTF
v_gene: TRBV20-1; CDR3aa: CSASPTGRLETQYF
v_gene: TRBV5-1; CDR3aa: CASSLGRSPSMNTEAFF
v_gene: TRBV12-3/TRBV12-4; CDR3aa: CASSLNYGYTF
v_gene: TRBV9; CDR3aa: CASSPLTGDYNSPLHF
v_gene: TRBV20-1; CDR3aa: CSAPIRAGPTDTQYF
v_gene: TRBV2; CDR3aa: CASSEALWDSFHNEQFF
v_gene: TRBV11-2; CDR3aa: CASSSQQGAPEAFF
v_gene: TRBV20-1; CDR3aa: CSAPAGGAVETQYF
v_gene: TRBV6-1; CDR3aa: CASSASVWGNNEQFF
v_gene: TRBV18; CDR3aa: CASSPSSPEQYF
v_gene: TRBV24-1; CDR3aa: CATSEGLAGSYEQYF
v_gene: TRBV29-1; CDR3aa: CSVKDSYSYEQYF